Below, 6 T cell receptor beta chains from the same sample are listed, as sequenced in a study of blood T cell repertoires in COVID-19 (dated by TCRdb to the early 2020s). Library generation was performed with the immunoSEQ multiplex PCR assay. The clones in this table, taken by TCRdb from immuneACCESS, are in-frame only. Not every clone is retained; where verified, under half of the shortfall comes from an unresolved V gene, and the cause of the rest is unknown. The table for this sample lists approximately 26,000 clones; roughly 89% of them were counted only once. Jointly, the top ten make up roughly half of the sample. The sequencing sample was made of peripheral blood. The origin of the receptors is a human donor with acute or convalescent COVID-19. The donor label of this sample is uncertain.

The rearrangement uses TRBV28 and TRBJ1-3; perhaps TRBD1 as D (5 bases). The CDR3 is 14 amino acids. Looked up from germline, CDR1 is MDHEN and CDR2 is SYDVKM. The V end was cut by 5 bases, the J end by 4 bases, with 12 bases between. This chain's CDR3 is CASSPPGLGNTIYF. The CDR3 bases are TGTGCCAGCAGTCCCCCAGGGTTAGGAAACACCATATATTTT.

This chain links TRBV24-1 with TRBJ1-2, with a possible D match to TRBD1 (5 bases). Looked up from germline, CDR1 is KGHDR and CDR2 is SFDVKD. The germline V and J ends were trimmed by 1 base and 8 bases, with 10 bases remaining between them. The CDR3 sequence is 13 residues long. In DNA form, the CDR3 reads TGTGCCACCAGTGATTTTGGAGGGGCGGGCTACACCTTC. Amino acid sequence: CATSDFGGAGYTF.

In its sample, this clone was seen once. The chain recombines TRBV11-2 with TRBJ2-1; 7 bases are shared with TRBD2. V shed 4 bases, J shed 7 bases, and the junction held 13 bases outside the gene matches. This CDR3 has 16 residues. CDR1 SGHAT and CDR2 FQNNGV come from the germline V gene. This chain's CDR3 is CASSSPVGGFRNEQFF. The DNA of the CDR3 is TGTGCCAGCAGCTCCCCGGTGGGGGGGTTTAGGAATGAGCAGTTCTTC.

The J gene is TRBJ2-7, the V gene TRBV19; D is undetermined. V lost 1 base and J lost 0, with 4 bases in between. This CDR3 region has 13 residues. The germline V gene has CDR1 LNHDA and CDR2 SQIVND (reference sequence). This chain's CDR3 is CASSIGPSYEQYV. CDR3 coding DNA: TGTGCCAGTAGTATAGGGCCCTCCTACGAGCAGTACGTC.

The rearrangement links TRBV30 to TRBJ1-5; D is possibly TRBD1 (5 bases). V dropped 6 bases and J dropped 4 bases, with 13 bases sitting between them. The CDR3 covers 13 residues. Germline V gene lookup returns CDR1 GTSNPN and CDR2 SVGIG (reference sequence). The CDR3 loop reads CACDQGRNQPQHF. The CDR3 nucleotides are TGTGCCTGCGATCAGGGTAGGAATCAGCCCCAGCATTTT.

V is TRBV5-1 and J is TRBJ2-1; TRBD1 agrees at 7 bases. This CDR3 contains 17 residues. V was pared by 2 bases and J by 3 bases, with 11 bases of the junction left unmatched. Germline V lookup: CDR1 SGHRS, CDR2 YFSETQ. In nucleotides, the CDR3 is TGCGCCAGCAGCTTCAGACTTGAGGGGGCTAGCTACAATGAGCAGTTCTTC. Translation gives CASSFRLEGASYNEQFF.